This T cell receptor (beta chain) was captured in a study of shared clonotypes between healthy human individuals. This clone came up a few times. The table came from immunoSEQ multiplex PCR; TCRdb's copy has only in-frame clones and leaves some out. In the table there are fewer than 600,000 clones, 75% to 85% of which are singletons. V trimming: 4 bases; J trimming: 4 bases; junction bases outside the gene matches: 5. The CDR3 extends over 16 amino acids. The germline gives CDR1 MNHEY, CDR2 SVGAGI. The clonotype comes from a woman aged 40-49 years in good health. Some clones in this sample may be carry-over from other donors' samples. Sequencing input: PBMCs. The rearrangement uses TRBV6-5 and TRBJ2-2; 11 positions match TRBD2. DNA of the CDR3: TGTGCCAGCAGTTTGGTAGCGGGAGGGGGCACCGGGGAGCTGTTTTTT. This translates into CASSLVAGGGTGELFF.